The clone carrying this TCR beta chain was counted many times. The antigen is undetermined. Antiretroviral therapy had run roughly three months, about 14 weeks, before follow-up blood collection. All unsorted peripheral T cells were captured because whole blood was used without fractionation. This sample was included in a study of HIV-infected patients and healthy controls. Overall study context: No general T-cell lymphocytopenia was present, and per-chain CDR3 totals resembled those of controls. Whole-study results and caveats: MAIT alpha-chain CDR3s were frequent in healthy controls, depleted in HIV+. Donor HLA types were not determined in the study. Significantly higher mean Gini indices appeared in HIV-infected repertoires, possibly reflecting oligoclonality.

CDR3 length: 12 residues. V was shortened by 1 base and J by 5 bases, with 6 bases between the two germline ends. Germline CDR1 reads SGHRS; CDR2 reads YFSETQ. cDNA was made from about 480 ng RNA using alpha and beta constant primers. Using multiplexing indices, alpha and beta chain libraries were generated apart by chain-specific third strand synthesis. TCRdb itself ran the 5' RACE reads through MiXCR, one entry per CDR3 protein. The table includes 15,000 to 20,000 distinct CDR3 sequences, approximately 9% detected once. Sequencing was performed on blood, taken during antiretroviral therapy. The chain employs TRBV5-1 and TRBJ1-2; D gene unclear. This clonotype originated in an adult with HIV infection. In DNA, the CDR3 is TGCGCCAGCAGCTTGATAGGTTATGGCTACACCTTC. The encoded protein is CASSLIGYGYTF. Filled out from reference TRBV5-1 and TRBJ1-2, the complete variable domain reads KAGVTQTPRYLIKTRGQQVTLSCSPISGHRSVSWYQQTPGQGLQFLFEYFSETQRNKGNFPGRFSGRQFSNSRSEMNVSTLELGDSALYLCASSLIGYGYTFGSGTRLTVV.